The clone carrying this TCR beta chain was counted once. The sample is drawn from a study of blood T cell repertoires in COVID-19. Study-level information: The United States, Italy and Spain provided the acute and convalescent COVID-19 samples. T cells, B-cell-depleted T cells, or PBMCs provided the cDNA or gDNA that served as material.

J was trimmed by 4 bases and V by 5 bases; bases with no gene match: 9. This CDR3 has 15 residues. CDR1 and CDR2 (germline): SGHRS, YFSETQ. As handled by the study authors: For nucleated cells, counts were estimated from reference gene primer amplification. Method: immunoSEQ multiplex PCR; TCRdb's copy keeps in-frame clones and lacks some. That table is the source of V, J and clone size, and D and trimming were worked out from the DNA. The sample includes about 130,000 clones, roughly 84% of them seen just once. This clonotype was obtained from a woman aged 80 or over with acute or convalescent COVID-19. The rearrangement uses TRBV5-1 and TRBJ1-5; 7 bases map to TRBD1. Input material: peripheral blood. CDR3 DNA: TGCGCCAGCAGACCCGAGGCGGGACAGAATCAGCCCCAGCATTTT. Amino acid sequence: CASRPEAGQNQPQHF.